The 11 T cell receptor beta chains reported below all come from one sample, sequenced in a study of T cells expressing NK-cell markers. TCRdb reprocessed the 5' RACE reads and stores each CDR3 protein as one record, lacking DNA. The sample has a few hundred thousand distinct CDR3 sequences. Sequencing was done on a sample of blood T cells: a sorted CD56 or NKG2C T cell subset, CD4+ or CD8+ T cells, or bulk PBMC T cells (not recorded which). Receptors were obtained from a man between 18 and 69 years old in good health.

The chain carries TRBV6-1 and TRBJ2-3. The CDR3 loop spans 12 amino acids. Per the germline V gene, CDR1 is MNHNS and CDR2 is SASEGT. The CDR3 here is CASSEGGYTQYF.

The chain uses TRBV6-2 or TRBV6-3 and TRBJ2-5; the D call from TCRdb, TRBD1, cannot be confirmed without DNA. CDR1 and CDR2 from the germline V gene are MNHEY and SVGEGT. The CDR3 consists of 15 residues. The CDR3 reads CASSYYRSRQETQYF.

The chain uses TRBV12-3 or TRBV12-4 and TRBJ1-5; TCRdb's D gene call, TRBD1, goes unchecked for lack of DNA. The CDR3 has 14 amino acids. The chain's CDR3 is CASSSGAKRQPQHF.

The genes are TRBV6-1 and TRBJ2-3; the D call from TCRdb, TRBD1, cannot be confirmed without DNA. The CDR3 has 17 residues. Germline loops: CDR1 MNHNS, CDR2 SASEGT. The CDR3 sequence is CASRPLISVRVTDTQYF.

The rearrangement uses TRBV28 and TRBJ1-2; the D call from TCRdb, TRBD1, cannot be confirmed without DNA. The CDR3 contains 13 residues. CDR1 is MDHEN and CDR2 is SYDVKM in the germline V gene. The chain's CDR3 is CASSFPGSYGYTF.

The rearrangement joins TRBV5-5 to TRBJ1-5; TCRdb outputs TRBD1, but without DNA this stays unchecked. CDR1 SGHKS and CDR2 YYEKEE come from the germline V gene (reference sequence). CDR3 length: 14 amino acids. The chain's CDR3 is CASSKTGADQPQHF.

The V gene is TRBV5-4, the J gene TRBJ2-2; TCRdb's D call of TRBD2 is untestable without DNA. From germline, CDR1 is SGHNT and CDR2 YYREEE (reference sequence). This CDR3 is 13 amino acids long. This CDR3 reads CASSSTRSGELFF. The full variable domain, rest sourced from reference TRBV5-4 and TRBJ2-2, is ETGVTQSPTHLIKTRGQQVTLRCSSQSGHNTVSWYQQALGQGPQFIFQYYREEENGRGNFPPRFSGLQFPNYSSELNVNALELDDSALYLCASSSTRSGELFFGEGSRLTVL.

The rearrangement uses TRBV7-2 and TRBJ1-2. Germline V gene lookup returns CDR1 SGHTA and CDR2 FQGNSA. This CDR3 comprises 14 residues. The CDR3 loop reads CASSLAARDIGYTF.

V gene TRBV15 combines with J gene TRBJ2-7; there is no DNA to check the TCRdb D call of TRBD2. This CDR3 comprises 15 residues. CDR1 is LNHNV and CDR2 is YYDKDF in the germline V gene (reference sequence). The chain's CDR3 is CATSSSGGPIYEQYF.

The V gene is TRBV29-1, the J gene TRBJ2-3; absent DNA, TCRdb's TRBD2 call cannot be checked. This CDR3 spans 13 amino acids. Germline-derived CDR1 and CDR2 are SQVTM and ANQGSEA. This CDR3 reads CSESGGAGDTQYF.

V is TRBV5-1 and J is TRBJ2-7; without DNA, the TCRdb call of TRBD1 cannot be checked. CDR3 length: 16 residues. Germline loops: CDR1 SGHRS, CDR2 YFSETQ. The CDR3 is CASSTSALGASYEQYF.